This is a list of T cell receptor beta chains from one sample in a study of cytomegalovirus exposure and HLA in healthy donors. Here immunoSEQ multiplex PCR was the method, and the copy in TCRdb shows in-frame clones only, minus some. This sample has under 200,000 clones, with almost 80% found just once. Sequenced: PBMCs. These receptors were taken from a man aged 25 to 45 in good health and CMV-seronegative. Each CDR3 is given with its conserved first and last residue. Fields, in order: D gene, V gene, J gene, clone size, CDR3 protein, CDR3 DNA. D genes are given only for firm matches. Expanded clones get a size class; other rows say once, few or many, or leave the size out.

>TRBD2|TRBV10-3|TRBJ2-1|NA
CAIAAGGSGEQFF
TGTGCCATCGCAGCGGGAGGTTCAGGAGAGCAGTTCTTC
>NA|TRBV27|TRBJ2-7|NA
CASFSTGTLPYEQYF
TGTGCCAGCTTCAGTACAGGGACACTTCCCTACGAGCAGTACTTC
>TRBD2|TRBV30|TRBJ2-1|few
CAWSFRLAGNNEQFF
TGTGCCTGGAGTTTCAGACTAGCGGGGAACAATGAGCAGTTCTTC
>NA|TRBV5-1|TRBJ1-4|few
CASSPRQLENEKLFF
TGCGCCAGCAGCCCCCGACAGCTGGAGAATGAAAAACTGTTTTTT
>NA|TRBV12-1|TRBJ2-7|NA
CASSSNTHRPLFYEQYF
TGTGCCAGCAGCTCCAACACCCACAGACCTCTCTTTTACGAGCAGTACTTC
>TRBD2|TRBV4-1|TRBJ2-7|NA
CASSQDLLAGGGQYF
TGCGCCAGCAGCCAAGATTTACTAGCGGGAGGGGGGCAGTACTTC
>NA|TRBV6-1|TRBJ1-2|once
CASSEIANYGYTF
TGTGCCAGCAGCGAAATCGCTAACTATGGCTACACCTTC
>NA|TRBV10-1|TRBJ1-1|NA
CASKGWRGEKNTEAFF
TGCGCCAGCAAGGGGTGGAGAGGAGAAAAGAACACTGAAGCTTTCTTT
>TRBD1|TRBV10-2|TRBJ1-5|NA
CASSISGTGIRQPQHF
TGCGCCAGCAGTATTTCCGGGACAGGGATCCGTCAGCCCCAGCATTTT
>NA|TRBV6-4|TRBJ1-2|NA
CASSDSYTGSSYTF
TGTGCCAGCAGTGACTCGTATACAGGGTCGAGCTACACCTTC
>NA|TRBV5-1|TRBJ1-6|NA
CASSKQEEGNSPLHF
TGCGCCAGCAGCAAGCAGGAGGAGGGTAATTCACCCCTCCACTTT
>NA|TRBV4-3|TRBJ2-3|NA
CASSQVGARSTQYF
TGCGCCAGCAGCCAAGTTGGGGCGCGGAGTACGCAGTATTTT
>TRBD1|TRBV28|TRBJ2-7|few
CASSLIPGQEGGGEQYF
TGTGCCAGCAGTTTAATCCCGGGACAGGAGGGAGGTGGGGAGCAGTACTTC
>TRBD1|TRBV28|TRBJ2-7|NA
CASSLPRTGDPYEQYF
TGTGCCAGCAGTTTACCTAGGACAGGGGACCCCTACGAGCAGTACTTC
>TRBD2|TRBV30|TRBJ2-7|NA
CAWLGLQRGWRPYEQYF
TGTGCCTGGCTCGGACTACAGCGGGGATGGAGACCCTACGAGCAGTACTTC
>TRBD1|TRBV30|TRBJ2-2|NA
CAWRAVRGLVEGGELFF
TGTGCCTGGAGGGCCGTCAGGGGGCTGGTGGAGGGCGGGGAGCTGTTTTTT
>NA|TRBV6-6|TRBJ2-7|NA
CASGPSGGGAYEQYF
TGTGCCAGCGGCCCGAGTGGAGGGGGCGCCTACGAGCAGTACTTC
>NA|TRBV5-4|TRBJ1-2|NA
CASSTPPRGYTF
TGTGCCAGCAGTACACCCCCGAGGGGCTACACCTTC
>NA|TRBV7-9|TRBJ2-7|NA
CASSARTALGTYEQYF
TGTGCCAGCAGCGCCCGGACAGCCTTGGGTACGTACGAGCAGTACTTC
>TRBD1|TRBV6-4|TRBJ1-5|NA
CASRARDRGPPLEPQHF
TGTGCCAGCAGGGCCCGGGACAGGGGGCCACCCTTGGAGCCCCAGCATTTT
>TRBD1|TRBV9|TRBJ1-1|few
CASSVALDRGAEAFF
TGTGCCAGCAGCGTAGCCCTGGACAGGGGAGCTGAAGCTTTCTTT
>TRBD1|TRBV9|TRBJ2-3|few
CASSAHRGSTDTQYF
TGTGCCAGCAGCGCTCACAGGGGTAGCACAGATACGCAGTATTTT
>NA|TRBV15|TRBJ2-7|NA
CATSRVMDRSYEQYF
TGTGCCACCAGCAGAGTAATGGACAGATCCTACGAGCAGTACTTC
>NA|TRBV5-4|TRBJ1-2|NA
CASSLGDRNYGYTF
TGTGCCAGCAGCTTGGGAGACAGGAACTATGGCTACACCTTC
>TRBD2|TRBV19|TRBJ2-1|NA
CASSHRLAVYNEQFF
TGTGCCAGTAGTCACCGACTAGCAGTATACAATGAGCAGTTCTTC